The following is a T cell receptor (beta chain) sequence with its context. Its antigen remains unidentified. This entry comes from a study of cytomegalovirus exposure and HLA in healthy donors. Study results and limitations: The authors later found HLA-associated TCR beta chains more clonally expanded than equally common others. The study labeled 150 to 200 TCR beta chains cytomegalovirus-associated. Reportedly, fewer N-insertions than the 666-donor mean appeared in an Asian-associated ancestry cluster in a later analysis.

With 60 Vbeta and 13 Jbeta primers, the PCR was carried out. TCRdb's copy holds only in-frame clones and misses some; the assay was immunoSEQ multiplex PCR. The table lists fewer than 200,000 clones, roughly 85% of them singletons. J lost 3 bases, V lost 3 bases, and 6 bases had no gene match. This CDR3 has 15 amino acids. Germline values: CDR1 SGHNT, CDR2 YYREEE (reference sequence). This receptor was obtained from a woman aged 40 to 55 in good health and CMV-seronegative. Source material: PBMCs. The V call is TRBV5-4, the J call TRBJ2-7; TRBD1 matches at 10 bases. The CDR3 region is CASSSRDRGFYEQYF. DNA of the CDR3: TGTGCCAGCAGCTCCCGGGACAGGGGATTCTACGAGCAGTACTTC.